A selection of T cell receptor beta chains follows, all from one sample in a study of cytomegalovirus exposure and HLA in healthy donors. Only in-frame clones appear in the TCRdb table, and some are missing; sequencing was by immunoSEQ multiplex PCR. The sample has some 140,000 clones, 65% to 80% seen once; the top ten hold less than 1.5%. Sample: PBMCs. The receptors stem from a male donor in good health and CMV-seropositive. CDR3s include the opening cysteine and the closing phenylalanine or tryptophan. The order of the fields is clone size, V gene, D gene, CDR3 length, J gene, CDR3 DNA, CDR3 protein. A D gene is named only where the DNA matches it firmly. Some rows have no size entry. The others give once, few or many, or a class for an expanded clone.

.,TRBV11-2,TRBD2,15,TRBJ2-5,TGTGCCAGCAGCTTGGGGGGGGTAAATCAAGAGACCCAGTACTTC,CASSLGGVNQETQYF
.,TRBV6-1,.,12,TRBJ1-2,TGTGCCAGCAGAAGGGGGAACTATGGCTACACCTTC,CASRRGNYGYTF
.,TRBV19,.,15,TRBJ2-5,TGTGCCAGTAGTATGGGGGACATAGACCAAGAGACCCAGTACTTC,CASSMGDIDQETQYF
.,TRBV9,.,13,TRBJ1-1,TGTGCCAGCAGCGTGACAGGTTCTACTGAAGCTTTCTTT,CASSVTGSTEAFF
.,TRBV19,TRBD1,16,TRBJ1-1,TGTGCCAGTAGTATAGATACAGGGGGTTCAAACACTGAAGCTTTCTTT,CASSIDTGGSNTEAFF
.,TRBV9,.,13,TRBJ2-1,TGTGCCAGCAGCGTCCGGAGCTACAATGAGCAGTTCTTC,CASSVRSYNEQFF
.,TRBV27,TRBD1,15,TRBJ2-2,TGTGCCAGCAGTTTAATGGCAGGGGGCACCGGGGAGCTGTTTTTT,CASSLMAGGTGELFF
.,TRBV5-4,.,15,TRBJ2-5,TGTGCCAGCAGCCAAGCGGCGGGGGCGCGGGAGACCCAGTACTTC,CASSQAAGARETQYF
.,TRBV19,.,13,TRBJ1-5,TGTGCCAGTAGTTTCGGGAACTATCAGCCCCAGCATTTT,CASSFGNYQPQHF
.,TRBV19,.,14,TRBJ1-6,TGTGCCAGTAGTATCAGTCAGGATTCATCACCCCTCCACTTT,CASSISQDSSPLHF
few,TRBV7-9,TRBD2,15,TRBJ2-1,TGTGCCAGCAGCTTAGGAGCGGGAGGGCCGGAAGAGCAGTTCTTC,CASSLGAGGPEEQFF
few,TRBV5-4,.,13,TRBJ1-2,TGTGCCAGCAGCGCCGACGGGAACTATGGCTACACCTTC,CASSADGNYGYTF
few,TRBV5-5,.,17,TRBJ2-3,TGTGCCAGCAGCTTGCCCCAGGGTGGAATCATCACAGATACGCAGTATTTT,CASSLPQGGIITDTQYF
.,TRBV2,TRBD2,14,TRBJ2-1,TGTGCCAGCAGCTGGCTAGCGGCCTACAATGAGCAGTTCTTC,CASSWLAAYNEQFF
.,TRBV7-3,TRBD1,18,TRBJ2-3,TGTGCCAGCAGCTCCGCAAACAGGACAGGGCACAGCACAGATACGCAGTATTTT,CASSSANRTGHSTDTQYF
.,TRBV21-1,.,15,TRBJ2-7,TGTGCCAGCAGCAGGGCCCCCGGGGGTGTCTACGAGCAGTACTTC,CASSRAPGGVYEQYF
.,TRBV28,.,13,TRBJ1-1,TGTGCCAGCACGGGGGGCGTGAGGACTGAAGCTTTCTTT,CASTGGVRTEAFF
.,TRBV7-2,.,13,TRBJ2-1,TGTGCCAGCAGCTCGGACTTCTACAATGAGCAGTTCTTC,CASSSDFYNEQFF
.,TRBV2,TRBD2,16,TRBJ2-5,TGTGCCAGCAGTGAAGCATGGGCGGGGGTAAGAGGGACCCAGTACTTC,CASSEAWAGVRGTQYF
.,TRBV7-9,.,13,TRBJ2-7,TGTGCCAGCAGCTTACCTAGCGTCTACGAGCAGTACTTC,CASSLPSVYEQYF
.,TRBV7-3,TRBD1,14,TRBJ2-3,TGTGCCAGCACTCGACAGGGAACAACAGATACGCAGTATTTT,CASTRQGTTDTQYF
.,TRBV28,.,14,TRBJ1-5,TGTGCCAGCAGGGAAGCGTATAGCAATCAGCCCCAGCATTTT,CASREAYSNQPQHF
.,TRBV27,TRBD1,16,TRBJ2-1,TGTGCCAGCAGTTTAACCACCGGGACAGGGGTCCATGAGCAGTTCTTC,CASSLTTGTGVHEQFF
.,TRBV2,TRBD2,13,TRBJ2-1,TGTGCCAGCAGTTTGACTAGCGGGAATGAGCAGTTCTTC,CASSLTSGNEQFF
.,TRBV27,TRBD1,15,TRBJ1-3,TGTGCCAGCAGTCGACAGGGGGCGCCAGGAAACACCATATATTTT,CASSRQGAPGNTIYF
.,TRBV7-2,.,15,TRBJ1-4,TGTGCCAGCAGCTTAGCGTGGAGCAGTTCGGAAAAACTGTTTTTT,CASSLAWSSSEKLFF
.,TRBV7-8,.,16,TRBJ2-3,TGTGCCAGCAGCAAGACCAGCGGCGCTGGCACAGATACGCAGTATTTT,CASSKTSGAGTDTQYF
few,TRBV9,TRBD1,17,TRBJ1-6,TGTGCCAGCAGCGTAGGACAGGGGAAATGGAATAATTCACCCCTCCACTTT,CASSVGQGKWNNSPLHF
.,TRBV11-2,TRBD1,19,TRBJ1-1,TGTGCCAGCAGCTTAGTCCCCAACCTGGACAGGGGCCTGAACACTGAAGCTTTCTTT,CASSLVPNLDRGLNTEAFF
.,TRBV5-1,TRBD2,16,TRBJ2-1,TGCGCCAGCAGCCTTGATAGCGGGGGAGGGTACAATGAGCAGTTCTTC,CASSLDSGGGYNEQFF
.,TRBV7-2,TRBD2,15,TRBJ2-3,TGTGCCAGCAGCTTTAGCGGGGGGGGCACAGATACGCAGTATTTT,CASSFSGGGTDTQYF
.,TRBV11-3,TRBD1,14,TRBJ2-5,TGTGCCAGCAGCCGAACAGGGGTATCGGAGACCCAGTACTTC,CASSRTGVSETQYF
few,TRBV13,TRBD2,16,TRBJ2-7,TGTGCCAGCAGCTGGACTAGCGGGGGGATATCCTACGAGCAGTACTTC,CASSWTSGGISYEQYF
.,TRBV28,.,15,TRBJ2-7,TGTGCCAGCAGTTTGGGACACTCAAACTCCTACGAGCAGTACTTC,CASSLGHSNSYEQYF
once,TRBV4-3,.,15,TRBJ1-1,TGCGCCAGCAGCCAAGAGAGGCGGTCGAACACTGAAGCTTTCTTT,CASSQERRSNTEAFF
.,TRBV7-9,TRBD2,15,TRBJ2-5,TGTGCCAGCGATCCAGCGGGGGGACCCCAAGAGACCCAGTACTTC,CASDPAGGPQETQYF
.,TRBV13,TRBD1,16,TRBJ2-5,TGTGCCAGCAGCTCGGACAGGACAGCCCCCCAAGAGACCCAGTACTTC,CASSSDRTAPQETQYF
once,TRBV2,.,19,TRBJ2-6,TGTGCCAGCAGCCGAAGGCAACAGGGAATTTTATCTGGGGCCAACGTCCTGACTTTC,CASSRRQQGILSGANVLTF
.,TRBV4-1,.,15,TRBJ1-5,TGCGCCAGCAGCCAAGAACCCTATAGCAATCAGCCCCAGCATTTT,CASSQEPYSNQPQHF
few,TRBV6-1,TRBD1,13,TRBJ1-1,TGTGCCAGCAGTGATGACAGGGACAGGGCAGCTTTCTTT,CASSDDRDRAAFF
.,TRBV5-6,TRBD2,17,TRBJ2-7,TGTGCCAGCAGCCCGGGACTAGCGGGAGGCCTCTCCTACGAGCAGTACTTC,CASSPGLAGGLSYEQYF
few,TRBV9,.,15,TRBJ1-5,TGTGCCAGCAGCGCCACAGCAGGGGGCAATCAGCCCCAGCATTTT,CASSATAGGNQPQHF
.,TRBV29-1,.,16,TRBJ2-7,TGCAGCGTTGACGGTATTACAGGGGGGGATTCCTACGAGCAGTACTTC,CSVDGITGGDSYEQYF
.,TRBV7-8,TRBD1,15,TRBJ1-2,TGTGCCAGCAGCCCAAACGGACAGGCCCCCTATGGCTACACCTTC,CASSPNGQAPYGYTF
.,TRBV5-6,.,15,TRBJ2-7,TGTGCCAGCAGCTCTAACCCGGGATTCTCCTACGAGCAGTACTTC,CASSSNPGFSYEQYF
.,TRBV7-2,.,13,TRBJ2-5,TGTGCCAGCAGCTTCGGGTGGCAAGAGACCCAGTACTTC,CASSFGWQETQYF
.,TRBV5-1,TRBD1,18,TRBJ1-4,TGCGCCAGCAGCGTGTTCGGACAGGGAGCAGGAGGGGATGAAAAACTGTTTTTT,CASSVFGQGAGGDEKLFF
.,TRBV7-9,.,13,TRBJ2-1,TGTGCCAGCAGCCAGACTAGTGGGATTCTGCAGTTCTTC,CASSQTSGILQFF
few,TRBV5-5,TRBD1,16,TRBJ1-4,TGTGCCAGCAGCTTGGTAGGGACAGGGAAAAATGAAAAACTGTTTTTT,CASSLVGTGKNEKLFF
.,TRBV6-6,.,13,TRBJ2-2,TGTGCCAGCGCCGGGTTGGCCACCGGGGAGCTGTTTTTT,CASAGLATGELFF